This entry lists 3 T cell receptor beta chains sequenced from one sample in a study of shared clonotypes between healthy human individuals. Profiled with immunoSEQ multiplex PCR; TCRdb holds only in-frame clones, not every one. This sample carries about 2 million clones, about 94% of them seen once, and the ten largest clones take 1.1%. Selected positively for CCR7 and CD45RO-negative, naive CD8 cells excluded terminally differentiated effector memory CD45RA+ cells. The specimen was naive CD8+ T cells sorted from blood. Receptor source: a man between 18 and 35 years old in good health.

V and J are TRBV10-3 and TRBJ2-3; D might be TRBD2 (7 bases). The CDR3 is made up of 14 amino acids. Trimming took off 5 bases at V and 0 bases at J, with 9 bases between the two ends. CDR1 is ENHRY, CDR2 SYGVKD, per germline. CDR3 bases: TGTGCCATCAGTAGCGGGACAAGCACAGATACGCAGTATTTT. Translated: CAISSGTSTDTQYF.

The chain uses TRBV6-5 and TRBJ1-3; tentative D call: TRBD1 (5 bases). CDR3 length: 15 amino acids. Germline lookup yields CDR1 MNHEY and CDR2 SVGAGI. Trimming removed 2 bases at V and 4 bases at J, with 12 bases between. The CDR3 bases are TGTGCCAGCAGTTACAACAGGCCCCACGGAAACACCATATATTTT. This translates into CASSYNRPHGNTIYF.

Worth noting for this clone: Other DNA sequences in this specimen translate into the identical CDR3. The V call is TRBV5-1, the J call TRBJ2-3; unclear D gene. Germline V gene lookup returns CDR1 SGHRS and CDR2 YFSETQ. The CDR3 totals 15 residues. V lost 2 bases and J lost 0, with 10 bases in between. The CDR3, as DNA: TGCGCCAGCAGCTTTGGGCCTACTAGCACAGATACGCAGTATTTT. This translates into CASSFGPTSTDTQYF.